Below are 6 T cell receptor beta chains sequenced from a single sample in a study of blood T cell repertoires in COVID-19. Profiled with immunoSEQ multiplex PCR; TCRdb holds only in-frame clones, not every one. The profile shows 200,000 to 300,000 clones, approximately 83% of them singletons. Sequencing used peripheral blood. Receptors originate from a woman in her twenties or thirties who had recovered from COVID-19.

The chain has TRBV6-2 or TRBV6-3 and TRBJ2-1, with TRBD1 matching over 9 bases. This CDR3 comprises 17 residues. V lost 5 bases, J lost 0 bases, and 8 bases stayed unmatched. Germline-derived CDR1 and CDR2 are MNHEY and SVGEGT. CDR3 residues: CASSSGQGLLSYNEQFF. CDR3 DNA: TGTGCCAGCAGTAGCGGACAGGGGTTACTCTCCTACAATGAGCAGTTCTTC.

As concerns this clone: One end of the junction does not line up with germline, which may come from a read error. The CDR3: CASRPGTTNEKLFF. The CDR3 bases are TGTGCCAGTCGTCCCGGGACAACGAATGAAAAACTGTTTTTT. The chain carries TRBV6-5 and TRBJ1-4, with D maybe TRBD1 (6 bases). The CDR3 covers 14 residues. The germline V gene encodes CDR1 MNHEY and CDR2 SVGAGI.

This clone was detected once. The V gene is TRBV27, the J gene TRBJ2-2; TRBD1 matches at 7 bases. Trimming cost V 2 bases and J 4 bases; bases outside gene matches: 7. The germline V gene encodes CDR1 MNHEY and CDR2 SMNVEV (reference sequence). The CDR3 is made up of 16 amino acids. Here the CDR3 DNA reads TGTGCCAGCAGTTTAATTCAGGGGGTAATCACCGGGGAGCTGTTTTTT. This encodes CASSLIQGVITGELFF.

The genes are TRBV30 and TRBJ2-7; D not certain. Trimming pared 2 bases from V and 6 bases from J, leaving 14 bases between. Germline V lookup: CDR1 GTSNPN, CDR2 SVGIG (reference sequence). The CDR3 contains 13 residues. For the CDR3, the DNA is TGTGCCTGGAGTCCGGAGATCCTAAGCGAGCAGTACTTC. Translation: CAWSPEILSEQYF.

This clone was seen a single time. This CDR3 is CASSQDAWERGTSLLYNEQFF. Written as DNA, the CDR3 is TGCGCCAGCAGCCAAGATGCATGGGAGCGGGGGACTTCTCTGTTATACAATGAGCAGTTCTTC. V usage is TRBV4-3 and J usage is TRBJ2-1; 8 bases align to TRBD2. Germline values: CDR1 LGHNA, CDR2 YSLEER. The length of the CDR3 is 21 residues. After removal of 0 bases from V and 4 bases from J, the junction contained 20 bases not matched to a gene.

The chain couples TRBV19 to TRBJ1-6; 8 nucleotides match TRBD1. This CDR3 region has 15 residues. Germline lookup yields CDR1 LNHDA and CDR2 SQIVND (reference sequence). V was clipped by 5 bases and J by 6 bases; unmatched bases: 6. This chain's CDR3 is CASSAGTGGNSPLHF. DNA of the CDR3: TGTGCCAGTAGTGCAGGTACAGGGGGTAATTCACCCCTCCACTTT.